The 16 T cell receptor beta chains given below trace back to one sample, sequenced in a study of blood T cells in healthy people across ages. Primers used in a second PCR of about 7 to 12 cycles were a sample-barcoded 5' primer and a J-beta primer mix. A single record per CDR3 protein comes from TCRdb applying MiXCR to the 5' RACE reads. The repertoire holds 750,000 to 950,000 distinct CDR3 sequences, with around 29% as singletons. The data were also submitted as part of a second study, on T cells of mothers and their children.

Source material: blood. These receptors all come from a woman aged 40 to 50 in good health.

This clonotype was recorded many times. This chain connects TRBV4-2 to TRBJ2-3; TRBD2 matches at 13 bases. CDR3 size: 16 residues. Germline V gene data show CDR1 as LGHNA and CDR2 as YNFKEQ. The V segment lost 0 bases and the J segment 4 bases; nucleotides outside the gene matches: 1. The CDR3 protein is CASSQEGTSGADTQYF. The CDR3 DNA sequence: TGTGCCAGCAGCCAAGAGGGGACTAGCGGGGCAGATACGCAGTATTTT.

This clonotype was detected ten times or more. This sequence joins TRBV5-1 and TRBJ2-7; D is unclear. Germline CDR1 reads SGHRS; CDR2 reads YFSETQ. This CDR3 is built from 12 residues. The germline V and J ends were trimmed by 4 bases and 5 bases, with 10 bases remaining between them. CDR3 loop: CASSEFGDEQYF. CDR3 coding DNA: TGCGCCAGCAGCGAGTTCGGAGACGAGCAGTACTTC.

The V gene is TRBV5-1, the J gene TRBJ2-1, with TRBD2 identical over 7 bases. The germline CDR1 and CDR2 sequences are SGHRS and YFSETQ. V lost 1 base to trimming and J lost 3 bases; unmatched junction nucleotides: 4. The CDR3 covers 15 residues. The CDR3 here is CASSLSSGYYNEQFF. The DNA for the CDR3 is TGCGCCAGCAGCTTGAGTAGCGGGTACTACAATGAGCAGTTCTTC.

V usage is TRBV5-1 and J usage is TRBJ2-1, with D perhaps TRBD2 (5 bases). The CDR3 is 15 residues long. Between the trimmed V and J ends, which lost 0 bases and 5 bases, there was a span of 12 bases. Germline CDR1 is SGHRS and CDR2 is YFSETQ. CDR3 DNA sequence: TGCGCCAGCAGCTTGGAAGGGAGACGGGACAATGAGCAGTTCTTC. It yields the protein CASSLEGRRDNEQFF.

The chain links TRBV20-1 to TRBJ2-7; TRBD1 agrees at 7 bases. In germline, CDR1 is DFQATT, CDR2 SNEGSKA (reference sequence). Trimming took 3 bases from V and 3 from J; bases not matched to a gene: 11. The CDR3 runs 15 residues. In nucleotides, the CDR3 is TGCAGTGCTAGGCACAGGGGAACGGGCATCTACGAGCAGTACTTC. Protein sequence: CSARHRGTGIYEQYF.

On this clonotype: At one boundary the junction diverges from the germline segment, which might be a read error. This sequence joins TRBV5-1 and TRBJ2-7; a weak D match, TRBD1 (5 bases). CDR1 and CDR2 from the germline V gene are SGHRS and YFSETQ. This CDR3 is 15 amino acids long. The CDR3 DNA reads TGCGCCTGCAGCTTGTCCCCAGGGAAATCCTACGAGCAGTACTTC. Amino acid sequence: CACSLSPGKSYEQYF.

The J gene is TRBJ2-2, the V gene TRBV4-1; D is unresolved. With 0 bases removed from V and 2 bases from J, the gap between germline ends came to 4 bases. Germline assignment: CDR1 MGHRA and CDR2 YSYEKL. The CDR3 runs to 14 residues. CDR3 loop: CASSQDYNTGELFF. The DNA for the CDR3 is TGCGCCAGCAGCCAAGACTACAACACCGGGGAGCTGTTTTTT.

The V gene is TRBV12-3 or TRBV12-4, the J gene TRBJ1-1, with D possibly matching TRBD1 (6 bases). The CDR3 has 14 residues. V was cut by 5 bases and J by 1 base, with 11 bases left in between. CDR3 sequence reads: CASSDRQENTEAFF. The CDR3 DNA follows: TGTGCCAGCAGTGACCGACAGGAGAACACTGAAGCTTTCTTT.

The J gene is TRBJ1-1, the V gene TRBV2; D not resolved. Between the trimmed V and J ends, which lost 2 bases and 10 bases, there was a span of 14 bases. Per the germline V gene, CDR1 is SNHLY and CDR2 is FYNNEI. This CDR3 comprises 13 residues. The CDR3 spells CASSEREGFAAFF. In DNA form, the CDR3 reads TGTGCCAGCAGTGAACGGGAAGGGTTCGCAGCTTTCTTT. Based on the CDR3 plus reference TRBV2 and TRBJ1-1, the full variable domain is EPEVTQTPSHQVTQMGQEVILRCVPISNHLYFYWYRQILGQKVEFLVSFYNNEISEKSEIFDDQFSVERPDGSNFTLKIRSTKLEDSAMYFCASSEREGFAAFFGQGTRLTVV.

This chain links TRBV18 with TRBJ1-1; the D is unclear. Trimming took 1 base from V and 7 from J, leaving 7 bases between them. CDR1 and CDR2 from the germline V gene are KGHSH and LQKENI. The CDR3 is 12 residues long. CDR3 sequence: CASSPLTFEAFF. In nucleotides, the CDR3 is TGTGCCAGCTCACCACTTACGTTTGAAGCTTTCTTT.

This clonotype was detected ten times or more. The chain carries TRBV5-6 and TRBJ2-7, with 9 bases fitting TRBD1. The germline CDR1 and CDR2 sequences are SGHDT and YYEEEE. Unmatched junction bases numbered 11, after V lost 3 bases and J lost 10 bases. The CDR3 is 14 amino acids. The CDR3 region is CASSWGTGSPGQYF. CDR3 DNA sequence: TGTGCCAGCAGCTGGGGGACAGGGTCCCCCGGTCAGTACTTC.

The rearrangement links TRBV12-3 or TRBV12-4 to TRBJ1-5; possible D gene TRBD1, 5 bases. CDR3 length equals 16 residues. V dropped 3 bases and J dropped 5 bases, with 17 bases sitting between them. CDR3 amino acids: CASSLGERGGDQPQHF. The CDR3 coding sequence is TGTGCCAGCAGTTTGGGGGAGAGGGGAGGGGATCAGCCCCAGCATTTT.

The CDR3 protein is CASTGQSSYNEQFF. The CDR3 nucleotides are TGTGCCAGCACGGGACAGAGCTCCTACAATGAGCAGTTCTTC. The chain links TRBV6-2 or TRBV6-3 to TRBJ2-1, with 7 positions matching TRBD1. This CDR3 region has 14 residues. Trimming cost V 7 bases and J 0 bases; bases outside gene matches: 3. The germline V gene encodes CDR1 MNHEY and CDR2 SVGEGT.

There are many counts of this clonotype. The V gene is TRBV2, the J gene TRBJ2-1; 7 bases agree with TRBD2. The CDR3 sequence is 14 residues long. V lost 8 bases, J lost 3 bases, and 7 bases stayed unmatched. From germline, CDR1 is SNHLY and CDR2 FYNNEI. In nucleotides, the CDR3 is TGTGCCAGCGGGGAGGGAAGATTCTACAATGAGCAGTTCTTC. Translation gives CASGEGRFYNEQFF. The entire variable domain, with the rest obtained from reference TRBV2 and TRBJ2-1, is as follows: EPEVTQTPSHQVTQMGQEVILRCVPISNHLYFYWYRQILGQKVEFLVSFYNNEISEKSEIFDDQFSVERPDGSNFTLKIRSTKLEDSAMYFCASGEGRFYNEQFFGPGTRLTVL.

This clonotype showed up many times. This rearrangement joins TRBV6-2 or TRBV6-3 to TRBJ2-3; a weak D match, TRBD2 (5 bases). The germline CDR1 and CDR2 sequences are MNHEY and SVGEGT. V shed 4 bases and J shed 0 bases, with 11 bases lying between them. This CDR3 contains 15 residues. In DNA, the CDR3 is TGTGCCAGCAGTTTGGAGCGGACGAGCACAGATACGCAGTATTTT. Protein product: CASSLERTSTDTQYF.

The J gene is TRBJ2-1, the V gene TRBV30; 7 positions match TRBD1. The V segment lost 2 bases and the J segment 6 bases; nucleotides outside the gene matches: 13. Germline V CDR1 and CDR2: GTSNPN, SVGIG (reference sequence). The CDR3 extends over 16 amino acids. In nucleotides, the CDR3 is TGTGCCTGGAGTCCCCCATCCCACCGACAGGGCAATGAGCAGTTCTTC. It translates to CAWSPPSHRQGNEQFF.